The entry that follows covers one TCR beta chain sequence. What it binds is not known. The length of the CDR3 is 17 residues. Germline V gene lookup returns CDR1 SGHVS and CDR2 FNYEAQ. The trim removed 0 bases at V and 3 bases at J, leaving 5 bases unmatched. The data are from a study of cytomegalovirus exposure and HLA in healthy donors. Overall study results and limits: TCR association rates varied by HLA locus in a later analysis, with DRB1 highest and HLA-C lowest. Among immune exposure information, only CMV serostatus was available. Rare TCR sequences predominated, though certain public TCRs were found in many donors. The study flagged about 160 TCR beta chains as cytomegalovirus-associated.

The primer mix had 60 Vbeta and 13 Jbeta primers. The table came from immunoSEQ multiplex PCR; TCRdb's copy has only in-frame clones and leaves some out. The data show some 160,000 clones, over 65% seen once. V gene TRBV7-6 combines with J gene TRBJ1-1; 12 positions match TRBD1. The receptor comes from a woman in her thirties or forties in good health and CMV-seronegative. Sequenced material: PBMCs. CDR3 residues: CASSLAGTGGAYTEAFF. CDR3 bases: TGTGCCAGCAGCTTAGCAGGGACAGGGGGCGCGTACACTGAAGCTTTCTTT.